Reported below is one TCR beta chain. As yet, its antigen is unknown. During the collection period, no donor immune events like infections were recorded. Assay: immunoSEQ multiplex PCR; the TCRdb copy retains only in-frame clones and omits some. The table lists approximately 58,000 clones, about four fifths of them singletons. The data derive from a study of identifying expanded T cells in peripheral blood. The study, taken as a whole, reports: Clone count variance between approximately two-week samples rose with total template count. Over approximately two and four weeks, about 15 and 18 clones changed, versus approximately 1.2 between replicates.

The germline V gene encodes CDR1 SNHLY and CDR2 FYNNEI. The CDR3 sequence is 12 residues long. The germline V and J ends were trimmed by 2 bases and 6 bases, with 8 bases remaining between them. The sequenced sample consisted of blood. This rearrangement joins TRBV2 to TRBJ2-7; D may be TRBD1 or TRBD2 (5 bases each). This clonotype was obtained from a person aged 18 to 69 in good health. CDR3 region: CASSEQGREQYF. DNA of the CDR3: TGTGCCAGCAGTGAACAGGGACGCGAGCAGTACTTC.